The source of this T cell receptor beta chain is a study of blood T cell repertoires in COVID-19. In the original workflow: Amplification of reference gene primers was used by the study to estimate nucleated cell counts. Sequencing used immunoSEQ multiplex PCR; TCRdb keeps in-frame clones, though not all of them. D and trimming were read from the DNA, whereas the V and J calls and clone size are those reported in that table. This sample has more than 350,000 clones, with 80% to 90% found just once. Germline V gene lookup returns CDR1 SGHAT and CDR2 FQNNGV. The CDR3 runs 14 residues. With 4 bases removed from V and 4 bases from J, the gap between germline ends came to 12 bases.

The specimen sequenced was peripheral blood. The origin of this receptor is a woman younger than 45 with COVID-19, enrolled during active disease. V gene TRBV11-2 combines with J gene TRBJ2-3, with D hard to call. The CDR3: CASSSQFSADTQYF. CDR3 DNA sequence: TGTGCCAGCAGCTCGCAATTCAGCGCAGATACGCAGTATTTT.